This T cell receptor (beta chain) came from a study of technical replicates of blood from several donors. Measured with immunoSEQ multiplex PCR; TCRdb has only the in-frame clones, and not every one. The data contain 50,000 to 70,000 clones, about 95% of them singletons. The sample taken for sequencing was PBMCs. The TCR was taken from a human donor in good health. Some clones in this sample may be carry-over from other donors' samples.

For the CDR3, the DNA is TGTGCCAGCAGCTTAGGGTCCCTGGAGAATGAGCAGTTCTTC. Protein sequence: CASSLGSLENEQFF. This chain joins TRBV7-2 and TRBJ2-1; D call uncertain. This CDR3 has 14 amino acids. V lost 1 base, J lost 7 bases, and 11 bases lay in between. Germline V lookup: CDR1 SGHTA, CDR2 FQGNSA.